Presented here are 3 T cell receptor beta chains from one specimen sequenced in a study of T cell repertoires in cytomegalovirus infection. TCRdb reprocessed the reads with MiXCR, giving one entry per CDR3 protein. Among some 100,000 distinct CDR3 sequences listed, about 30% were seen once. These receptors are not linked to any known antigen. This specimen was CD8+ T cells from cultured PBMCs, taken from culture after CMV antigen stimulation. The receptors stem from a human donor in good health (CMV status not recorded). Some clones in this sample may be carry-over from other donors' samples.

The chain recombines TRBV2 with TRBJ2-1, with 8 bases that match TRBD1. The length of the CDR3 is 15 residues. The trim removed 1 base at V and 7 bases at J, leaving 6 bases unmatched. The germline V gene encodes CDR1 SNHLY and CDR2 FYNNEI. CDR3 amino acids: CASSEGQGASNEQFF. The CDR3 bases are TGTGCCAGCAGTGAAGGGCAGGGGGCTTCAAATGAGCAGTTCTTC. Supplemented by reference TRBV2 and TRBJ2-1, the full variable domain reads EPEVTQTPSHQVTQMGQEVILRCVPISNHLYFYWYRQILGQKVEFLVSFYNNEISEKSEIFDDQFSVERPDGSNFTLKIRSTKLEDSAMYFCASSEGQGASNEQFFGPGTRLTVL.

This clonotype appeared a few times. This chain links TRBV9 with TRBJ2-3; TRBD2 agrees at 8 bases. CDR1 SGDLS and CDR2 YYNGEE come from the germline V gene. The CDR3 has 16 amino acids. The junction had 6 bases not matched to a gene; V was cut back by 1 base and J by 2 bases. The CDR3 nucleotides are TGTGCCAGCAGCGTACAAGCGGGGGCACACACAGATACGCAGTATTTT. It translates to CASSVQAGAHTDTQYF.

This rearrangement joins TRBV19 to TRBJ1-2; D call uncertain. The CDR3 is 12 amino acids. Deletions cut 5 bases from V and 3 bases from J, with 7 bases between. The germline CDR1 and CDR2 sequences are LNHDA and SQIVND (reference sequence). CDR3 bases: TGTGCCAGTAGTTACAACTACTATGGCTACACCTTC. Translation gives CASSYNYYGYTF.